A single sample is the source of the 13 T cell receptor beta chains below, sequenced in a study of vaccination effects on CD4 cells after COVID-19. Sequencing used immunoSEQ multiplex PCR; TCRdb keeps in-frame clones, though not all of them. Of under 35,000 clones listed, approximately 60% are singletons. These receptors' targets are unknown. ViraFEST expansion of antigen-specific CD4+ T cells with viral peptide pools preceded sequencing. Subsequent to a culture period of approximately 11 days, CD4+ T cells were isolated. All participants had two doses of either the BNT162b2 or mRNA-1273 vaccine. Specimen: CD4+ T cells from PBMCs cultured with SARS-CoV-2 spike peptides, collected after COVID-19 vaccination. These receptors were collected from a human donor who received a COVID-19 vaccine.

This chain joins TRBV29-1 and TRBJ1-1, with D unresolved. V gave up 2 bases and J gave up 10 bases, with 17 bases separating them. CDR3 length: 13 amino acids. CDR1 and CDR2 (germline): SQVTM, ANQGSEA. Here the CDR3 DNA reads TGCAGCGTTGAAAGCGCGGGTGGGCTTGGAGCTTTCTTT. Translating gives CSVESAGGLGAFF. Filled out from reference TRBV29-1 and TRBJ1-1, the complete variable domain reads SAVISQKPSRDICQRGTSLTIQCQVDSQVTMMFWYRQQPGQSLTLIATANQGSEATYESGFVIDKFPISRPNLTFSTLTVSNMSPEDSSIYLCSVESAGGLGAFFGQGTRLTVV.

V usage is TRBV7-8 and J usage is TRBJ2-3; D tentatively reads TRBD1 or TRBD2 (6 bases each). CDR1 and CDR2 (germline): SGHVS, FQNEAQ. The V gene lost 1 base and the J gene lost 1 base, with 12 bases spanning the gap. The CDR3 has 16 amino acids. The CDR3 coding sequence is TGTGCCAGCAGCTTAGAGGGGAGGACAGGCACAGATACGCAGTATTTT. It yields the protein CASSLEGRTGTDTQYF. Combining the CDR3 with reference TRBV7-8 and TRBJ2-3 gives the whole variable domain GAGVSQSPRYKVAKRGQDVALRCDPISGHVSLFWYQQALGQGPEFLTYFQNEAQLDKSGLPSDRFFAERPEGSVSTLKIQRTQQEDSAVYLCASSLEGRTGTDTQYFGPGTRLTVL.

This clone was observed a handful of times. V gene TRBV5-4 combines with J gene TRBJ2-6; D not certain. V dropped 4 bases and J dropped 2 bases, with 10 bases sitting between them. Looked up from germline, CDR1 is SGHNT and CDR2 is YYREEE (reference sequence). The CDR3 runs to 15 residues. The CDR3 here is CASSIQAAGANVLTF. The CDR3 bases are TGTGCCAGCAGCATCCAGGCCGCTGGGGCCAACGTCCTGACTTTC.

This chain uses TRBV19 with TRBJ1-4; no firm D call. Germline V gene lookup returns CDR1 LNHDA and CDR2 SQIVND (reference sequence). This CDR3 is 12 amino acids long. V lost 11 bases, J lost 0 bases, and 7 bases lay in between. CDR3 in amino acids: CAPDATNEKLFF. The CDR3 nucleotides read TGTGCCCCAGACGCAACTAATGAAAAACTGTTTTTT.

The genes are TRBV12-5 and TRBJ1-2, with D possibly matching TRBD1 (5 bases). The germline V gene has CDR1 LGHNT and CDR2 FRNRAP. Trimming removed 1 base from V and 7 bases from J, with 7 bases in between. The CDR3 sequence is 12 residues long. The CDR3 spells CASGLGGGGYTF. The CDR3, as DNA: TGTGCTAGTGGTTTGGGGGGGGGTGGCTACACCTTC.

This clone has just a few counts. The chain employs TRBV6-4 and TRBJ2-1, with 8 nucleotides matching TRBD2. The length of the CDR3 is 17 residues. Germline V gene sequence: CDR1 MRHNA, CDR2 SNTAGT. V lost 0 bases to trimming and J lost 4 bases; unmatched junction nucleotides: 8. The CDR3 protein is CASSDSLVTSAYNEQFF. The CDR3 coding sequence is TGTGCCAGCAGTGACTCCCTAGTGACTAGCGCGTACAATGAGCAGTTCTTC.

J is TRBJ2-2 and V is TRBV6-5, with D possibly TRBD1 on 5 matching bases. The CDR3 runs 15 residues. V was clipped by 7 bases and J by 4 bases, with 16 bases between them. Germline V gene sequence: CDR1 MNHEY, CDR2 SVGAGI. Here the CDR3 reads CASTLGQLFTGELFF. DNA for the CDR3: TGTGCCAGCACCTTGGGGCAGTTATTCACCGGGGAGCTGTTTTTT.

This chain joins TRBV20-1 and TRBJ1-1; perhaps TRBD1 as D (5 bases). The CDR3 loop spans 14 amino acids. CDR1 is DFQATT and CDR2 is SNEGSKA in the germline V gene (reference sequence). Trimming removed 3 bases at V and 2 bases at J, with 13 bases between. CDR3 residues: CSASKDTSNTEAFF. The CDR3, as DNA: TGCAGTGCTAGTAAGGACACAAGCAACACTGAAGCTTTCTTT.

The DNA for the CDR3 is TGTGCCAGTAGTATACGGGTATTTGGCCTAGCGGGAGTTATGAATGAGCAGTTCTTC. This translates into CASSIRVFGLAGVMNEQFF. The chain employs TRBV19 and TRBJ2-1, with 10 bases fitting TRBD2. Germline V gene sequence: CDR1 LNHDA, CDR2 SQIVND (reference sequence). CDR3 size: 19 residues. J was trimmed by 7 bases and V by 2 bases; bases with no gene match: 17.

The rearrangement uses TRBV14 and TRBJ2-3, with D perhaps being TRBD1 or TRBD2 (6 bases each). Germline V gives CDR1 SGHDN, CDR2 FVKESK. The CDR3 runs to 17 residues. V lost 0 bases and J 4 bases, leaving 17 bases between the germline ends. The CDR3, as DNA: TGTGCCAGCAGCCAAGATGTAGGGGGGAGGACCGCAGATACGCAGTATTTT. It encodes CASSQDVGGRTADTQYF. Full variable domain (missing parts from reference TRBV14 and TRBJ2-3): EAGVTQFPSHSVIEKGQTVTLRCDPISGHDNLYWYRRVMGKEIKFLLHFVKESKQDESGMPNNRFLAERTGGTYSTLKVQPAELEDSGVYFCASSQDVGGRTADTQYFGPGTRLTVL.

By its share, this clone is medium-sized. The rearrangement joins TRBV2 to TRBJ1-5, with D possibly TRBD1 on 5 matching bases. The V end was cut by 4 bases, the J end by 2 bases, with 9 bases between. CDR1 and CDR2 (germline): SNHLY, FYNNEI. The length of the CDR3 is 14 residues. For the CDR3, the DNA is TGTGCCAGCAGTGCCGGGACGGGCAATCAGCCCCAGCATTTT. It yields the protein CASSAGTGNQPQHF.

The V gene is TRBV5-1, the J gene TRBJ2-5; 9 bases fit TRBD1. Germline-derived CDR1 and CDR2 are SGHRS and YFSETQ. The CDR3 is made up of 15 amino acids. The V segment lost 2 bases and the J segment 4 bases; nucleotides outside the gene matches: 6. The chain's CDR3 is CASSLLRDRAETQYF. CDR3 nucleotides: TGCGCCAGCAGCTTACTCCGGGACAGGGCAGAGACCCAGTACTTC. The full variable domain, in which reference TRBV5-1 and TRBJ2-5 provide the parts outside the CDR3, is KAGVTQTPRYLIKTRGQQVTLSCSPISGHRSVSWYQQTPGQGLQFLFEYFSETQRNKGNFPGRFSGRQFSNSRSEMNVSTLELGDSALYLCASSLLRDRAETQYFGPGTRLLVL.

The chain combines TRBV12-3 or TRBV12-4 with TRBJ1-3; D gene uncertain. The ends were cut back, 3 bases at V and 0 bases at J, with 3 bases in the middle. This CDR3 region has 13 residues. Here the CDR3 DNA reads TGTGCCAGCAGTTTTAACTCTGGAAACACCATATATTTT. Protein sequence: CASSFNSGNTIYF.